This T cell receptor (beta chain) was identified during a study of T cells in Graves' hyperthyroidism and ophthalmopathy. Overall study results and limits: Most thyroid-expanded clonotypes above 0.001 were also found in blood.

Germline V gene data show CDR1 as LNHDA and CDR2 as SQIVND (reference sequence). This CDR3 is built from 14 residues. On this clonotype: Its antigen remains unknown. Germline is not matched at one junction end, which may reflect a read error.

Researchers took RNA transcripts and amplified the TCR beta CDR3 regions from them. During a first-round RT-PCR of the TCR CDR3, the HTBI primer set was used. From the multiplex PCR reads, TCRdb called clonotypes with MiXCR, one entry per CDR3 protein. The repertoire consists of around 340,000 distinct CDR3 sequences, with 15% to 20% occurring once and the leading ten covering approximately 54%. The clonotype originates from a woman aged 50 to 65 with Graves' hyperthyroidism. This rearrangement joins TRBV19 to TRBJ2-7; the D gene is possibly TRBD1 (5 bases). Sequencing was done on a sample of blood. The CDR3 protein is CAGSIGEGVQEQYF. The CDR3 coding sequence is TGTGCCGGTAGTATCGGAGAAGGGGTTCAAGAGCAGTACTTC.